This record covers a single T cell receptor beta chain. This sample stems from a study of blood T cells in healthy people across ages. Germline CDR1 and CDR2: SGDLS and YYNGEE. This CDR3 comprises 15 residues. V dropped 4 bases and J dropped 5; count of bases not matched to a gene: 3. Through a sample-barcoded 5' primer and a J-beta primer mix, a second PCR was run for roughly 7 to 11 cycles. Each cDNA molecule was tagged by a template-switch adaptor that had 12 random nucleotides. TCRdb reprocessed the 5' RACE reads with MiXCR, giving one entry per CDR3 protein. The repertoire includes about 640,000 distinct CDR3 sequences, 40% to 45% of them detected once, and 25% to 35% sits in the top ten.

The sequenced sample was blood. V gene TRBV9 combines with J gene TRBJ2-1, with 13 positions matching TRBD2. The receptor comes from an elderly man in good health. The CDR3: CASSSGLAGHNEQFF. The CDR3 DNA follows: TGTGCCAGCAGCTCGGGACTAGCGGGGCACAATGAGCAGTTCTTC.